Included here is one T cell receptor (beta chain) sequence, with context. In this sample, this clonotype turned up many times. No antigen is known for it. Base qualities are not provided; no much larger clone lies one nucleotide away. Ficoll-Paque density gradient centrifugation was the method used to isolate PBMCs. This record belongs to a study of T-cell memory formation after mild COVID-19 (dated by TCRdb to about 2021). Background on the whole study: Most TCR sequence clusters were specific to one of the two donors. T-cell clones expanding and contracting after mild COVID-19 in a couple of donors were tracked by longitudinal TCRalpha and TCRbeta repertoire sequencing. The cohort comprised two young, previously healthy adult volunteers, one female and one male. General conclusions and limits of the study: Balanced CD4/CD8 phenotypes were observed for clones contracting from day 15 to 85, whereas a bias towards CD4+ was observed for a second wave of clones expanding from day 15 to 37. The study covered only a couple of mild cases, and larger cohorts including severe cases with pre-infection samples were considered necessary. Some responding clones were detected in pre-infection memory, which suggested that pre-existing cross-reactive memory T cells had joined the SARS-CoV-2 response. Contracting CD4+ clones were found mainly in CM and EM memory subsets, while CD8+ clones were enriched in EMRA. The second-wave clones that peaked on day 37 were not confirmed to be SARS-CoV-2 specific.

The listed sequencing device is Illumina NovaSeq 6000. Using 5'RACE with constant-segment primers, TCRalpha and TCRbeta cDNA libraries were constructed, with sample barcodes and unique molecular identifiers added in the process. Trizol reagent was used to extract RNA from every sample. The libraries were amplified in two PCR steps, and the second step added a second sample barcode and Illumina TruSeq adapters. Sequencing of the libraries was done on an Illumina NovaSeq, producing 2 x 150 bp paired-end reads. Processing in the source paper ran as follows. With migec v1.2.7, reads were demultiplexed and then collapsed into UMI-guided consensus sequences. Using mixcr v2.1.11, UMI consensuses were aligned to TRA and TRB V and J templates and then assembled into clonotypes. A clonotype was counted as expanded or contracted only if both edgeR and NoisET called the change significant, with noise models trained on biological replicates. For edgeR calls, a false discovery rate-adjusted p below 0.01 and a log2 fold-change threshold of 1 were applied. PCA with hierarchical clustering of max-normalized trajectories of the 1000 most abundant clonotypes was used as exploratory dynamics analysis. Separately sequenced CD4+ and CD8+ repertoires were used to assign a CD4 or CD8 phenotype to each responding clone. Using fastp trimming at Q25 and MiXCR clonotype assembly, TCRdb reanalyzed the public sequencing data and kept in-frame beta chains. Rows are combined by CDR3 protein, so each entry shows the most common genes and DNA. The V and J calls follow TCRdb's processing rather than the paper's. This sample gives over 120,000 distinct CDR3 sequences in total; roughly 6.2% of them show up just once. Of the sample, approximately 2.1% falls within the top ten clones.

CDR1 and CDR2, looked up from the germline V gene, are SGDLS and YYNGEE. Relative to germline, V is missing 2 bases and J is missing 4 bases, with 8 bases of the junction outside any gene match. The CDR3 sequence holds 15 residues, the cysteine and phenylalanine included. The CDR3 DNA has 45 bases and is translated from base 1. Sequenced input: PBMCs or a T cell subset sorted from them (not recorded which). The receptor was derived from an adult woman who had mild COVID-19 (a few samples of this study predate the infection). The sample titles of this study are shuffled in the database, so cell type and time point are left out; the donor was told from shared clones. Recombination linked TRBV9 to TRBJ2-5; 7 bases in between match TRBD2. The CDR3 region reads CASSVGTTPAETQYF. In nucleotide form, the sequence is TGTGCCAGCAGCGTCGGGACTACGCCAGCAGAGACCCAGTACTTC.